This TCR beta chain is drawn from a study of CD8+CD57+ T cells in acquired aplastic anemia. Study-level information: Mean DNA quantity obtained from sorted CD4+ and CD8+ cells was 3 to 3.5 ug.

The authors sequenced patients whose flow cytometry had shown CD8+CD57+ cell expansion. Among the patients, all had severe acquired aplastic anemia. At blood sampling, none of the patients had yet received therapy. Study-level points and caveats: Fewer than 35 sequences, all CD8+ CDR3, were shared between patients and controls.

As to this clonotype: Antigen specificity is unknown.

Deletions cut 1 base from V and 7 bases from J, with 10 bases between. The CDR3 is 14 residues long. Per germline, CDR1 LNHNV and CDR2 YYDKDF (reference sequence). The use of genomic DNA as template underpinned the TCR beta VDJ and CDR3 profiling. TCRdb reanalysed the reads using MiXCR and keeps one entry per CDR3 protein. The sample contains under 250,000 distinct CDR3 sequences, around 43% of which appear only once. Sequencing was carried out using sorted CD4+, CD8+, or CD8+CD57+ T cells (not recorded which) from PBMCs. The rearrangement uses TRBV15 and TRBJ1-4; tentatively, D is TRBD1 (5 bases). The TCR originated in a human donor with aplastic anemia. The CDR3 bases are TGTGCCACCAGCAGAGTTCAGGGTCGTGAAAAACTGTTTTTT. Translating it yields CATSRVQGREKLFF.